A single sample is the source of the 13 T cell receptor beta chains below, sequenced in a study of shared clonotypes between healthy human individuals. Sequencing was performed with immunoSEQ multiplex PCR; in TCRdb, only in-frame clones are kept and a portion is missing. The sample contains fewer than 550,000 clones, roughly 85% of which appear only once. Sequences were obtained from PBMCs. All receptors derive from a woman in her thirties or forties in good health. Some clones in this sample may be carry-over from other donors' samples.

The CDR3 nucleotides read TGTGCCAGCAGCCCGGTGGGGGGAAACTACAATGAGCAGTTCTTC. It codes for CASSPVGGNYNEQFF. The V call is TRBV7-6, the J call TRBJ2-1, with D maybe TRBD2 (6 bases). The germline V gene has CDR1 SGHVS and CDR2 FNYEAQ. The CDR3 consists of 15 residues. Trimming cost V 5 bases and J 3 bases, with 14 bases left between them.

V is TRBV7-9 and J is TRBJ2-1; maybe TRBD1 (6 bases). Trimming stripped 5 bases from V and 9 bases from J, with 11 bases between. This CDR3 contains 12 residues. The germline V gene has CDR1 SEHNR and CDR2 FQNEAQ (reference sequence). This chain's CDR3 is CASSQQGAEQFF. CDR3 bases: TGTGCCAGCAGCCAACAGGGTGCTGAGCAGTTCTTC.

This rearrangement joins TRBV10-3 to TRBJ2-6; D ambiguous. V lost 0 bases, J lost 0 bases, and 6 bases lay in between. The CDR3 sequence is 16 residues long. CDR1 is ENHRY and CDR2 is SYGVKD in the germline V gene. The CDR3 DNA follows: TGTGCCATCAGTGAGTCTGTGAGCTCTGGGGCCAACGTCCTGACTTTC. As protein: CAISESVSSGANVLTF.

The chain couples TRBV20-1 to TRBJ2-7; unclear D gene. Deletions cut 8 bases from V and 4 bases from J, with 12 bases between. The CDR3 loop spans 11 amino acids. Per germline, CDR1 DFQATT and CDR2 SNEGSKA (reference sequence). CDR3 DNA: TGCAGTCCTCAAACTGGATACGAGCAGTACTTC. This sequence encodes CSPQTGYEQYF.

The chain employs TRBV15 and TRBJ2-7; D gene uncertain. The CDR3 covers 15 residues. Trimming pared 3 bases from V and 0 bases from J, leaving 12 bases between. Germline values: CDR1 LNHNV, CDR2 YYDKDF (reference sequence). The CDR3 sequence: CATSSGHVSSYEQYF. Written as DNA, the CDR3 is TGTGCCACCAGCAGCGGTCACGTCAGCTCCTACGAGCAGTACTTC.

The V gene is TRBV18, the J gene TRBJ1-1; 8 nucleotides agree with TRBD1. The CDR3 consists of 13 residues. Trimming cost V 3 bases and J 3 bases; bases outside gene matches: 0. CDR1 and CDR2 from the germline V gene are KGHSH and LQKENI. CDR3 nucleotides: TGTGCCAGCTCACCGGACAGGGACACTGAAGCTTTCTTT. Its protein product is CASSPDRDTEAFF.

The genes are TRBV15 and TRBJ2-7; D call uncertain. The CDR3 runs 13 residues. V gave up 3 bases and J gave up 6 bases, with 12 bases separating them. Germline V gives CDR1 LNHNV, CDR2 YYDKDF (reference sequence). CDR3 sequence: CATSSSTRLEQYF. The CDR3 coding sequence is TGTGCCACCAGCAGCAGTACCAGACTCGAGCAGTACTTC.

The chain has TRBV2 and TRBJ2-2; D not certain. From germline, CDR1 is SNHLY and CDR2 FYNNEI. The CDR3 extends over 14 amino acids. The germline V and J ends were trimmed by 8 bases and 0 bases, with 10 bases remaining between them. CDR3 sequence: CASAASANTGELFF. The CDR3 region has the DNA TGTGCCAGCGCGGCCTCCGCGAACACCGGGGAGCTGTTTTTT. Filled out from reference TRBV2 and TRBJ2-2, the complete variable domain reads EPEVTQTPSHQVTQMGQEVILRCVPISNHLYFYWYRQILGQKVEFLVSFYNNEISEKSEIFDDQFSVERPDGSNFTLKIRSTKLEDSAMYFCASAASANTGELFFGEGSRLTVL.

The chain joins TRBV10-3 to TRBJ2-1; tentatively, D is TRBD2 (5 bases). V was pared by 0 bases and J by 6 bases, with 12 bases between. There are 15 residues in the CDR3. Germline V CDR1 and CDR2: ENHRY, SYGVKD. The CDR3: CAISESIQRPNEQFF. The DNA of the CDR3 is TGTGCCATCAGTGAGTCGATCCAGCGGCCCAATGAGCAGTTCTTC.

The chain uses TRBV10-3 and TRBJ2-1, with 12 bases fitting TRBD2. Germline values: CDR1 ENHRY, CDR2 SYGVKD. The CDR3 covers 18 residues. Trimming at V came to 6 bases and at J to 0 bases, leaving 9 bases not matched to a gene. The CDR3 loop is CAISPLPSGRASYNEQFF. As DNA, the CDR3 is TGTGCCATCAGCCCACTACCTAGCGGGAGGGCCTCCTACAATGAGCAGTTCTTC.

The V gene is TRBV2, the J gene TRBJ2-5; no definite D call. This CDR3 contains 13 residues. Germline V gene data show CDR1 as SNHLY and CDR2 as FYNNEI. Trimming stripped 3 bases from V and 4 bases from J, with 9 bases between. The DNA of the CDR3 is TGTGCCAGCAGTGACCTCCGACTAGAGACCCAGTACTTC. It yields the protein CASSDLRLETQYF.

This chain links TRBV4-1 with TRBJ1-3; D is uncertain. V lost 1 base, J lost 0 bases, and 13 bases lay in between. Germline V gives CDR1 MGHRA, CDR2 YSYEKL. This CDR3 comprises 17 residues. CDR3 in amino acids: CASSQVSQAASGNTIYF. As DNA, the CDR3 is TGCGCCAGCAGCCAAGTGAGTCAGGCAGCCTCTGGAAACACCATATATTTT.

The chain is built from TRBV9 and TRBJ1-1; D uncertain. CDR1 SGDLS and CDR2 YYNGEE come from the germline V gene. This CDR3 is built from 15 residues. Trimming stripped 4 bases from V and 2 bases from J, with 15 bases between. CDR3 residues: CASSHAPDTNTEAFF. DNA for the CDR3: TGTGCCAGCAGCCACGCCCCGGATACTAACACTGAAGCTTTCTTT.